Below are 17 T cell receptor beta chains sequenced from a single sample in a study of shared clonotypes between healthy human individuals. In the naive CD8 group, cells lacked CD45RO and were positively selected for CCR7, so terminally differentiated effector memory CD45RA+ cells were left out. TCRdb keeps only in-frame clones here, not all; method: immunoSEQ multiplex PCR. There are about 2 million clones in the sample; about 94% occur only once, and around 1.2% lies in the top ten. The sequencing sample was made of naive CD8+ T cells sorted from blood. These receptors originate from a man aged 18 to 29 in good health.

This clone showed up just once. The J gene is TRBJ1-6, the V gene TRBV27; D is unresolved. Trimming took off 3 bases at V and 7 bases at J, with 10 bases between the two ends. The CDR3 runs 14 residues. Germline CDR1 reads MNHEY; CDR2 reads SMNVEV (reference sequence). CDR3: CASSFGVENSPLHF. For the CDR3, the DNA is TGTGCCAGCAGTTTTGGGGTGGAGAATTCACCCCTCCACTTT.

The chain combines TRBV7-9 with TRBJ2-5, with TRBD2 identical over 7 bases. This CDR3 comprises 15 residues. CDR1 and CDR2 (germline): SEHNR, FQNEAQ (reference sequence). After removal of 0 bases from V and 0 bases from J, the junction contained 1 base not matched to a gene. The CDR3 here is CASSLAAGDQETQYF. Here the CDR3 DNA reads TGTGCCAGCAGCTTAGCCGCGGGGGACCAAGAGACCCAGTACTTC.

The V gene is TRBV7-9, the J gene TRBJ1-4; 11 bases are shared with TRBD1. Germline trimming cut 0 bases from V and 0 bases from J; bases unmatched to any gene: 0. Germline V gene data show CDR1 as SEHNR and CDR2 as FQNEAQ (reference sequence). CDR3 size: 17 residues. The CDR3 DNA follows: TGTGCCAGCAGCTTAGCGGGACAGGGGGCAACTAATGAAAAACTGTTTTTT. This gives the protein CASSLAGQGATNEKLFF.

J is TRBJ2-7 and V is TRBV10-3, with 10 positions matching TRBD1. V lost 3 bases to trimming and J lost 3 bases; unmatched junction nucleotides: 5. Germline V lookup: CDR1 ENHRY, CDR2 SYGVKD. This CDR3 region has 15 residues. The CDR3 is CAISEPRDRGYEQYF. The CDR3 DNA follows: TGTGCCATCAGTGAACCCCGGGACAGGGGCTACGAGCAGTACTTC.

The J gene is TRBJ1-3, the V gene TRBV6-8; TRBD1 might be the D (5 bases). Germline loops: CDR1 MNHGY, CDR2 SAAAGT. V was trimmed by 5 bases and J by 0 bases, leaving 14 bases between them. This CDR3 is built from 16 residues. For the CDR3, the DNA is TGTGCCAGCAGTCGGGGGGTCGGTTCCTCTGGAAACACCATATATTTT. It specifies CASSRGVGSSGNTIYF.

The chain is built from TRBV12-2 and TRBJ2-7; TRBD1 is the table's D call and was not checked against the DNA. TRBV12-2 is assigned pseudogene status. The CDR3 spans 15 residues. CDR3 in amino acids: CASRSTGWGTYEQYF. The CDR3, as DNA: TGTGCAAGTCGCTCAACAGGGTGGGGAACCTACGAGCAGTACTTC.

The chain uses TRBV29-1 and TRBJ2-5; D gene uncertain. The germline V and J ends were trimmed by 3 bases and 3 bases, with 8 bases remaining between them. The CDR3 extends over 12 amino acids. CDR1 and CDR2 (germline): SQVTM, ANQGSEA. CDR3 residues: CSVDSEEETQYF. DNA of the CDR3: TGCAGCGTTGATTCCGAGGAAGAGACCCAGTACTTC. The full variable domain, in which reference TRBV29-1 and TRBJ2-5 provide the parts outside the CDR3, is SAVISQKPSRDICQRGTSLTIQCQVDSQVTMMFWYRQQPGQSLTLIATANQGSEATYESGFVIDKFPISRPNLTFSTLTVSNMSPEDSSIYLCSVDSEEETQYFGPGTRLLVL.

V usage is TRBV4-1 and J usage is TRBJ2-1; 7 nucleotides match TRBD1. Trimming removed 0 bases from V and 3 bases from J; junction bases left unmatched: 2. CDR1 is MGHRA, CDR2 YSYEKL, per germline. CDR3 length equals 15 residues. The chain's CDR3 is CASSQEGQIYNEQFF. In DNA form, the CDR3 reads TGCGCCAGCAGCCAAGAGGGACAGATCTACAATGAGCAGTTCTTC.

The CDR3 nucleotides are TGTGCCAGCAGCGCCGACAGGATTTATGGCTACACCTTC. Translated: CASSADRIYGYTF. The rearrangement joins TRBV13 to TRBJ1-2; a possible D gene is TRBD1 (6 bases). Germline V gives CDR1 PRHDT, CDR2 FYEKMQ (reference sequence). V was cut by 5 bases and J by 5 bases, with 12 bases left in between. The CDR3 loop spans 13 amino acids.

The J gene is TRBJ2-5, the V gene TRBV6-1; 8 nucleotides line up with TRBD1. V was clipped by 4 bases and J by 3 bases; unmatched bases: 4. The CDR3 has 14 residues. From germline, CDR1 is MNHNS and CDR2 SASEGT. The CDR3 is CASSADRVEETQYF. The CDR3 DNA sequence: TGTGCCAGCAGTGCGGACAGGGTCGAAGAGACCCAGTACTTC.

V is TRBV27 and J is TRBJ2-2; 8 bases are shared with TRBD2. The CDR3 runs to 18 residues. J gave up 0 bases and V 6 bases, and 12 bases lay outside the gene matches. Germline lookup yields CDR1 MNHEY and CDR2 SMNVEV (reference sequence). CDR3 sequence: CASSSMGVAGPNTGELFF. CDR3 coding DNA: TGTGCCAGCAGCTCTATGGGGGTAGCGGGGCCGAACACCGGGGAGCTGTTTTTT.

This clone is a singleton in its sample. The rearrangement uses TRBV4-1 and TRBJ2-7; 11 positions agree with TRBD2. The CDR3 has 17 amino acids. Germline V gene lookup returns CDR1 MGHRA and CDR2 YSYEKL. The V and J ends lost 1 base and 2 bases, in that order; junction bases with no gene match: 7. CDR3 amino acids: CASSQAGLAGGTYEQYF. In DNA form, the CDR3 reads TGCGCCAGCAGCCAAGCTGGGCTAGCGGGGGGAACCTACGAGCAGTACTTC.

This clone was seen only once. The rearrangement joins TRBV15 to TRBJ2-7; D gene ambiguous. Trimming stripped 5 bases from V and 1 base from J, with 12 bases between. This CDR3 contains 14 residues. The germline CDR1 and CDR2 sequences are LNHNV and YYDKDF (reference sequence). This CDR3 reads CATSRTGLSYEQYF. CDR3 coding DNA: TGTGCCACCAGCCGAACCGGGCTTTCCTACGAGCAGTACTTC.

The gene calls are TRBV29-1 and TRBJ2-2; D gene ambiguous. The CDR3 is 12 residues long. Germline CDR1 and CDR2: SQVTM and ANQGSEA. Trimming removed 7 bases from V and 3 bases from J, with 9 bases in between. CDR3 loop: CSGKGYTGELFF. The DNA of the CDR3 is TGCAGCGGCAAGGGCTACACCGGGGAGCTGTTTTTT.

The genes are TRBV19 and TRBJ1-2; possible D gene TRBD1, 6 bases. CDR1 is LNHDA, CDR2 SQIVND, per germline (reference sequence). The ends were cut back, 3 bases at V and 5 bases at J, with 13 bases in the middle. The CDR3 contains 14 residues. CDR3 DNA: TGTGCCAGTAGTATGTTGGGGGGCGAGTATGGCTACACCTTC. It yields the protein CASSMLGGEYGYTF. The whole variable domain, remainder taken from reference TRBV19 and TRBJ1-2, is DGGITQSPKYLFRKEGQNVTLSCEQNLNHDAMYWYRQDPGQGLRLIYYSQIVNDFQKGDIAEGYSVSREKKESFPLTVTSAQKNPTAFYLCASSMLGGEYGYTFGSGTRLTVV.

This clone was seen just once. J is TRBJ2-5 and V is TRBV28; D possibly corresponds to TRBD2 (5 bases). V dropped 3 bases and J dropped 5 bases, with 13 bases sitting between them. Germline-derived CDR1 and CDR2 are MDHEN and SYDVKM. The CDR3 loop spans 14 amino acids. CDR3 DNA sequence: TGTGCCAGCAGTTTCTACGGGGAGACGGAGACCCAGTACTTC. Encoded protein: CASSFYGETETQYF.

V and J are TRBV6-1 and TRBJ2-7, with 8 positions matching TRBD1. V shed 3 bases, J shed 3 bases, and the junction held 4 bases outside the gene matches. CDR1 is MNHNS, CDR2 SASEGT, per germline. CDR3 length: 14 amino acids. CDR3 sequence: CASSERTGYYEQYF. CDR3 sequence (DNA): TGTGCCAGCAGTGAGAGGACAGGGTACTACGAGCAGTACTTC.